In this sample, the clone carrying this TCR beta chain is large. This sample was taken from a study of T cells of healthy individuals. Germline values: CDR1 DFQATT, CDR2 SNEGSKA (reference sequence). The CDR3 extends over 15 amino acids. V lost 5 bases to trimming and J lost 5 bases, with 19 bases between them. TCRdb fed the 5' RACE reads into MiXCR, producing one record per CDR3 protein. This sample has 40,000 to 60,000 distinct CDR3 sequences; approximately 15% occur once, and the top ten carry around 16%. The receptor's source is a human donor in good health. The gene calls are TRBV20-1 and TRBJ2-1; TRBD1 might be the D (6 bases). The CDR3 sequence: CSARNLGDMDNEQFF. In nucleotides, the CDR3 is TGCAGTGCTCGAAACCTAGGGGACATGGACAATGAGCAGTTCTTC.